Shown below are 13 T cell receptor beta chains from a single sample sequenced in a study of cytomegalovirus exposure and HLA in healthy donors. The PCR had 60 Vbeta and 13 Jbeta primers. Libraries were prepared by immunoSEQ multiplex PCR; TCRdb keeps only in-frame clonotypes and omits some of them. The sample includes 75,000 to 85,000 clones. The source material was PBMCs. All receptors come from a man younger than 30 in good health and CMV-seropositive.

The rearrangement joins TRBV6-5 to TRBJ2-7; the match to TRBD2 covers 7 bases. CDR3 size: 15 residues. Germline V gene lookup returns CDR1 MNHEY and CDR2 SVGAGI. V was pared by 4 bases and J by 2 bases, with 8 bases of the junction left unmatched. CDR3 in amino acids: CASSFGEGEAYEQYF. DNA of the CDR3: TGTGCCAGCAGTTTCGGGGAGGGAGAAGCCTACGAGCAGTACTTC.

The J gene is TRBJ2-2, the V gene TRBV6-5; TRBD2 matches 14 bases. The CDR3 loop spans 16 amino acids. Per germline, CDR1 MNHEY and CDR2 SVGAGI. V lost 4 bases to trimming and J lost 5 bases; unmatched junction nucleotides: 3. As DNA, the CDR3 is TGTGCCAGCAGTTCCCGACTAGCGGGAGGGACCGGGGAGCTGTTTTTT. Translating gives CASSSRLAGGTGELFF.

V usage is TRBV29-1 and J usage is TRBJ1-1; TRBD1 agrees at 7 bases. The trim removed 6 bases at V and 1 base at J, leaving 5 bases unmatched. The CDR3 length is 13 residues. Germline V gene sequence: CDR1 SQVTM, CDR2 ANQGSEA. The CDR3 nucleotides read TGCAGCGTGAGGGGACAGACGAACACTGAAGCTTTCTTT. It translates to CSVRGQTNTEAFF. The whole variable domain, filled in from reference TRBV29-1 and TRBJ1-1, reads SAVISQKPSRDICQRGTSLTIQCQVDSQVTMMFWYRQQPGQSLTLIATANQGSEATYESGFVIDKFPISRPNLTFSTLTVSNMSPEDSSIYLCSVRGQTNTEAFFGQGTRLTVV.

The gene calls are TRBV6-1 and TRBJ2-7; the match to TRBD1 covers 11 bases. Looked up from germline, CDR1 is MNHNS and CDR2 is SASEGT. The CDR3 extends over 15 amino acids. The ends lost 1 base at V and 2 bases at J; junction bases unmatched: 1. CDR3 residues: CASSEGTGGAYEQYF. The CDR3 bases are TGTGCCAGCAGTGAAGGGACAGGGGGCGCCTACGAGCAGTACTTC.

The V and J genes are TRBV4-2 and TRBJ2-3; 10 bases map to TRBD2. After removal of 0 bases from V and 4 bases from J, the junction contained 13 bases not matched to a gene. Germline lookup yields CDR1 LGHNA and CDR2 YNFKEQ. CDR3 length equals 19 residues. The CDR3 sequence: CASSQDLFASGRVSDTQYF. In nucleotides, the CDR3 is TGTGCCAGCAGCCAAGATCTTTTCGCTAGCGGGAGAGTCTCAGATACGCAGTATTTT.

The V call is TRBV5-1, the J call TRBJ2-2, with a possible D match to TRBD2 (6 bases). The CDR3 totals 16 residues. The V end lost 1 base, the J end lost 3 bases, and 13 bases lay between the germline ends. Germline lookup yields CDR1 SGHRS and CDR2 YFSETQ. CDR3 nucleotides: TGCGCCAGCAGCTTGTCGGTCGGGAGTCACACCGGGGAGCTGTTTTTT. Amino acid sequence: CASSLSVGSHTGELFF.

The genes are TRBV29-1 and TRBJ2-6, with a possible D match to TRBD2 (5 bases). CDR1 SQVTM and CDR2 ANQGSEA come from the germline V gene. CDR3 length: 14 residues. V lost 3 bases and J lost 0, with 6 bases in between. The CDR3 sequence is CSVEDFSGANVLTF. Written as DNA, the CDR3 is TGCAGCGTTGAGGACTTCTCTGGGGCCAACGTCCTGACTTTC.

The chain is built from TRBV7-9 and TRBJ1-5; D gene ambiguous. Germline values: CDR1 SEHNR, CDR2 FQNEAQ (reference sequence). V was cut by 3 bases and J by 6 bases, with 6 bases left in between. This CDR3 has 12 residues. The CDR3 bases are TGTGCCAGCAGCTTTGCAGGTCAGCCCCAGCATTTT. This gives the protein CASSFAGQPQHF.

V usage is TRBV2 and J usage is TRBJ2-5; D may be TRBD2 (6 bases). CDR1 is SNHLY, CDR2 FYNNEI, per germline. V lost 6 bases and J 5 bases, leaving 10 bases between the germline ends. The CDR3 contains 12 residues. This chain's CDR3 is CASRGEVETQYF. The CDR3, as DNA: TGTGCCAGCAGGGGGGAGGTGGAGACCCAGTACTTC.

This chain connects TRBV7-9 to TRBJ1-1; maybe TRBD1 (5 bases). The V end was cut by 3 bases, the J end by 1 base, with 9 bases between. The CDR3 is 14 residues long. Per the germline V gene, CDR1 is SEHNR and CDR2 is FQNEAQ (reference sequence). CDR3 loop: CASSLGHENTEAFF. Written as DNA, the CDR3 is TGTGCCAGCAGCTTGGGGCACGAGAACACTGAAGCTTTCTTT.

The chain is built from TRBV4-2 and TRBJ2-5; D ambiguous. V was trimmed by 0 bases and J by 3 bases, leaving 2 bases between them. Looked up from germline, CDR1 is LGHNA and CDR2 is YNFKEQ. The CDR3 loop spans 12 amino acids. In DNA, the CDR3 is TGTGCCAGCAGCCAAGATAAAGAGACCCAGTACTTC. It codes for CASSQDKETQYF.

The chain couples TRBV9 to TRBJ1-2, with D possibly being TRBD1 (5 bases). V lost 3 bases to trimming and J lost 4 bases, with 16 bases between them. The germline gives CDR1 SGDLS, CDR2 YYNGEE. The CDR3 is made up of 15 amino acids. DNA for the CDR3: TGTGCCAGCAGCGGGGGCACGGGGGGAGCCTATGGCTACACCTTC. It yields the protein CASSGGTGGAYGYTF.

This chain joins TRBV27 and TRBJ2-2; the match to TRBD1 covers 9 bases. Germline-derived CDR1 and CDR2 are MNHEY and SMNVEV (reference sequence). The CDR3 spans 16 residues. The junction had 6 bases not matched to a gene; V was cut back by 3 bases and J by 4 bases. The CDR3 loop is CASSFGTGRATGELFF. In nucleotides, the CDR3 is TGTGCCAGCAGTTTCGGGACAGGGAGGGCCACCGGGGAGCTGTTTTTT.